The rows below give T cell receptor beta chains drawn from one sample of a study of blood T cell repertoires in COVID-19. Using immunoSEQ multiplex PCR, the repertoire was profiled, and TCRdb retains in-frame clones only, with some absent. The table shows under 75,000 clones, with under 90% occurring only once. Source material: peripheral blood. All receptors come from a man in his 70s who had recovered from COVID-19. The CDR3 runs from the conserved cysteine through the conserved F or W. The D gene is left open where the match is weak. Some rows have no size entry. The others give once, few or many, or a class for an expanded clone.

j_gene: TRBJ1-5
abundance: .
d_gene: .
v_gene: TRBV7-9
CDR3aa: CASSPQGVQQPQHF
CDR3nt: TGTGCCAGCAGCCCACAGGGAGTACAGCAGCCCCAGCATTTT

j_gene: TRBJ2-2
abundance: once
d_gene: TRBD2
v_gene: TRBV6-2/TRBV6-3
CDR3aa: CASSPNTSGRNTGELFF
CDR3nt: TGTGCCAGCAGTCCAAACACTAGCGGGAGGAACACCGGGGAGCTGTTTTTT

j_gene: TRBJ1-5
abundance: .
d_gene: .
v_gene: TRBV3-1/TRBV3-2
CDR3aa: CASSQLDSNQPQHF
CDR3nt: TGTGCCAGCAGCCAACTCGACAGTAACCAGCCCCAGCATTTT

j_gene: TRBJ2-1
abundance: once
d_gene: .
v_gene: TRBV10-2
CDR3aa: CASNDRSGTTYNEQFF
CDR3nt: TGCGCCAGCAATGACAGGAGCGGGACCACCTACAATGAGCAGTTCTTC

j_gene: TRBJ1-1
abundance: .
d_gene: TRBD1
v_gene: TRBV7-9
CDR3aa: CATRGRRILDTEAFF
CDR3nt: TGTGCCACCAGGGGGCGGCGGATTTTGGACACTGAAGCTTTCTTT

j_gene: TRBJ2-4
abundance: .
d_gene: TRBD2
v_gene: TRBV4-1
CDR3aa: CASSQLGTSPFKNIQYF
CDR3nt: TGCGCCAGCAGCCAGTTGGGGACTAGCCCCTTCAAAAACATTCAGTACTTC

j_gene: TRBJ2-7
abundance: .
d_gene: .
v_gene: TRBV4-2
CDR3aa: CASSQDQGRGYEQYF
CDR3nt: TGTGCCAGCAGCCAAGATCAAGGCAGAGGCTACGAGCAGTACTTC

j_gene: TRBJ2-3
abundance: .
d_gene: .
v_gene: TRBV5-4
CDR3aa: CASSQNTPSDTQYF
CDR3nt: TGTGCCAGCAGCCAGAATACCCCGTCGGATACGCAGTATTTT

j_gene: TRBJ2-1
abundance: .
d_gene: TRBD2
v_gene: TRBV7-2
CDR3aa: CASLAGVMVLFDEQFF
CDR3nt: TGTGCCAGCCTAGCGGGAGTAATGGTGTTATTTGATGAGCAGTTCTTC

j_gene: TRBJ1-2
abundance: .
d_gene: TRBD1
v_gene: TRBV6-1
CDR3aa: CASSESIGRGLGYTF
CDR3nt: TGTGCCAGCAGTGAATCGATAGGCAGGGGGCTAGGCTACACCTTC

j_gene: TRBJ2-5
abundance: .
d_gene: TRBD1
v_gene: TRBV30
CDR3aa: CAWSATGVGETQYF
CDR3nt: TGTGCCTGGAGCGCTACAGGGGTGGGGGAGACCCAGTACTTC

j_gene: TRBJ2-7
abundance: .
d_gene: .
v_gene: TRBV2
CDR3aa: CASNINRDHEQYF
CDR3nt: TGTGCCAGCAATATCAACAGGGACCACGAGCAGTACTTC

j_gene: TRBJ2-5
abundance: .
d_gene: TRBD1
v_gene: TRBV28
CDR3aa: CASRTPGTGEQETQYF
CDR3nt: TGTGCCAGCAGAACCCCGGGGACAGGGGAACAAGAGACCCAGTACTTC

j_gene: TRBJ1-1
abundance: .
d_gene: .
v_gene: TRBV11-3
CDR3aa: CASSSPGTGRTEAFF
CDR3nt: TGTGCCAGCAGCTCCCCCGGGACGGGGAGGACTGAAGCTTTCTTT

j_gene: TRBJ2-7
abundance: .
d_gene: .
v_gene: TRBV5-1
CDR3aa: CASSSLRQGRFYEQYF
CDR3nt: TGCGCCAGCAGCTCCCTCCGACAAGGCCGGTTCTACGAGCAGTACTTC

j_gene: TRBJ2-1
abundance: .
d_gene: TRBD2
v_gene: TRBV2
CDR3aa: CASSEEREGEQFF
CDR3nt: TGTGCCAGCAGTGAGGAGCGGGAGGGTGAGCAGTTCTTC

j_gene: TRBJ2-3
abundance: .
d_gene: TRBD2
v_gene: TRBV11-2
CDR3aa: CASSFRRGSLDTQYF
CDR3nt: TGTGCCAGCAGCTTTAGGCGGGGGAGTTTAGATACGCAGTATTTT

j_gene: TRBJ2-1
abundance: .
d_gene: TRBD2
v_gene: TRBV19
CDR3aa: CASSMGGRAWNEQFF
CDR3nt: TGTGCCAGTAGTATGGGCGGGAGGGCCTGGAATGAGCAGTTCTTC

j_gene: TRBJ1-6
abundance: .
d_gene: TRBD1
v_gene: TRBV5-1
CDR3aa: CASSSGTVNSPLHF
CDR3nt: TGCGCCAGCAGCTCCGGGACAGTCAATTCACCCCTCCACTTT

j_gene: TRBJ2-5
abundance: .
d_gene: TRBD1
v_gene: TRBV19
CDR3aa: CASSPAYRDRVRTQYF
CDR3nt: TGTGCCAGTAGCCCAGCGTACCGGGACAGGGTCCGGACCCAGTACTTC

j_gene: TRBJ2-1
abundance: .
d_gene: .
v_gene: TRBV7-9
CDR3aa: CASSLGSQGHNEQFF
CDR3nt: TGTGCCAGCAGCTTGGGCAGTCAGGGCCACAATGAGCAGTTCTTC

j_gene: TRBJ2-5
abundance: .
d_gene: TRBD2
v_gene: TRBV11-3
CDR3aa: CASSPGLAGAGDQETQYF
CDR3nt: TGTGCCAGCAGCCCCGGCCTAGCGGGGGCGGGAGACCAAGAGACCCAGTACTTC

j_gene: TRBJ1-1
abundance: .
d_gene: .
v_gene: TRBV19
CDR3aa: CASSRDKVMNTEAFF
CDR3nt: TGTGCCAGTAGCCGGGACAAAGTTATGAACACTGAAGCTTTCTTT

j_gene: TRBJ1-1
abundance: .
d_gene: .
v_gene: TRBV28
CDR3aa: CASSLYDHRELDTEAFF
CDR3nt: TGTGCCAGCAGTTTATATGATCATAGGGAGCTTGACACTGAAGCTTTCTTT

j_gene: TRBJ2-2
abundance: once
d_gene: TRBD2
v_gene: TRBV5-4
CDR3aa: CASSFPSSGGANTGELFF
CDR3nt: TGTGCCAGCAGCTTTCCTTCTAGCGGGGGGGCGAACACCGGGGAGCTGTTTTTT

j_gene: TRBJ1-1
abundance: .
d_gene: .
v_gene: TRBV27
CDR3aa: CASRPRFNTEAFF
CDR3nt: TGTGCCAGCAGACCGAGGTTCAACACTGAAGCTTTCTTT

j_gene: TRBJ1-1
abundance: .
d_gene: .
v_gene: TRBV6-5
CDR3aa: CASSYQGREAFF
CDR3nt: TGTGCCAGCAGTTATCAGGGCAGGGAAGCTTTCTTT

j_gene: TRBJ1-3
abundance: .
d_gene: .
v_gene: TRBV5-4
CDR3aa: CASSLDPGNSGNTIYF
CDR3nt: TGTGCCAGCAGCTTGGATCCAGGGAACTCTGGAAACACCATATATTTT

j_gene: TRBJ1-1
abundance: once
d_gene: .
v_gene: TRBV12-3/TRBV12-4
CDR3aa: CASSTQGVAFF
CDR3nt: TGTGCCAGCAGTACACAGGGAGTAGCTTTCTTT

j_gene: TRBJ1-3
abundance: few
d_gene: .
v_gene: TRBV11-2
CDR3aa: CASSLDPPGGLAGNTIYF
CDR3nt: TGTGCCAGCAGCTTAGACCCACCGGGCGGGCTGGCTGGAAACACCATATATTTT

j_gene: TRBJ1-1
abundance: .
d_gene: .
v_gene: TRBV30
CDR3aa: CAWRGSGTEAFF
CDR3nt: TGTGCCTGGAGGGGCAGTGGCACTGAAGCTTTCTTT

j_gene: TRBJ1-1
abundance: .
d_gene: TRBD1
v_gene: TRBV18
CDR3aa: CASSPDRGIRGTEAFF
CDR3nt: TGTGCCAGCTCACCAGACAGGGGGATCCGAGGCACTGAAGCTTTCTTT

j_gene: TRBJ2-1
abundance: .
d_gene: .
v_gene: TRBV28
CDR3aa: CASSFNGGLSSYNEQFF
CDR3nt: TGTGCCAGCAGTTTCAACGGCGGGCTGAGCTCCTACAATGAGCAGTTCTTC

j_gene: TRBJ2-5
abundance: .
d_gene: TRBD2
v_gene: TRBV4-3
CDR3aa: CASSPAGTSGSLETQYF
CDR3nt: TGCGCCAGCAGCCCAGCAGGGACTAGCGGGAGCTTAGAGACCCAGTACTTC

j_gene: TRBJ1-3
abundance: .
d_gene: .
v_gene: TRBV19
CDR3aa: CASSEEVLGNTIYF
CDR3nt: TGTGCCAGTAGCGAGGAAGTTCTCGGAAACACCATATATTTT

j_gene: TRBJ2-5
abundance: .
d_gene: TRBD2
v_gene: TRBV7-2
CDR3aa: CASSLERGPQETQYF
CDR3nt: TGTGCCAGCAGCTTAGAGCGGGGGCCGCAAGAGACCCAGTACTTC